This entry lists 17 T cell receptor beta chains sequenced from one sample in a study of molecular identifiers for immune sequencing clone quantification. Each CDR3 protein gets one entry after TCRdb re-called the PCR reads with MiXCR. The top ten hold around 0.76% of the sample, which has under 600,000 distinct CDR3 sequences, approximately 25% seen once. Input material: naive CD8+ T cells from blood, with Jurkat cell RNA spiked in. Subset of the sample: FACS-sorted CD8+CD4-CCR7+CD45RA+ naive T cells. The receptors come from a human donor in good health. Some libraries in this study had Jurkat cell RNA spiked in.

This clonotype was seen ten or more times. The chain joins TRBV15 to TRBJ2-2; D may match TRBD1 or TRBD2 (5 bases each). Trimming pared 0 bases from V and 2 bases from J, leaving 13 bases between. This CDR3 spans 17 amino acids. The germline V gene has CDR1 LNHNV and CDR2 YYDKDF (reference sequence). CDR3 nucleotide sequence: TGTGCCACCAGCAGAGATTTGCAGGGAGTAAACACCGGGGAGCTGTTTTTT. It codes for CATSRDLQGVNTGELFF.

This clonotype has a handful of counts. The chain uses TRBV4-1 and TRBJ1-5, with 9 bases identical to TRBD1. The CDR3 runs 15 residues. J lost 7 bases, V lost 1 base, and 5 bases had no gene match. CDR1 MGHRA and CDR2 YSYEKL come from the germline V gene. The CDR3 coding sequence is TGCGCCAGCAGCCAAGTTGGACAGGGGTTCCAGCCCCAGCATTTT. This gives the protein CASSQVGQGFQPQHF.

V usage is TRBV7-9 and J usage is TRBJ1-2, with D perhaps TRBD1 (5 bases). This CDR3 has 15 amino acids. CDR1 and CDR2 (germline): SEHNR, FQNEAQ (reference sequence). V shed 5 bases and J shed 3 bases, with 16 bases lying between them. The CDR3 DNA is TGTGCCAGCAGCCCCTCGCTGTGGGGGGACTATGGCTACACCTTC. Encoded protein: CASSPSLWGDYGYTF.

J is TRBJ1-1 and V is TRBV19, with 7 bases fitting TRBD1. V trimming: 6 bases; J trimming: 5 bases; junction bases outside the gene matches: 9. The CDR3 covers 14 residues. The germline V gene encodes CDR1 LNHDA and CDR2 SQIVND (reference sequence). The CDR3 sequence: CASRSTGLETEAFF. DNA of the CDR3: TGTGCCAGTAGGTCGACAGGGTTGGAGACTGAAGCTTTCTTT.

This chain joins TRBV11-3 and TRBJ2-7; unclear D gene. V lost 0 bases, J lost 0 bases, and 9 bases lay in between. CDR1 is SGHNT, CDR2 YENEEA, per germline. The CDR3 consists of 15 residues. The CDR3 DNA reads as TGTGCCAGCAGCTTAGACTCCAAATCCTCCTACGAGCAGTACTTC. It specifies CASSLDSKSSYEQYF.

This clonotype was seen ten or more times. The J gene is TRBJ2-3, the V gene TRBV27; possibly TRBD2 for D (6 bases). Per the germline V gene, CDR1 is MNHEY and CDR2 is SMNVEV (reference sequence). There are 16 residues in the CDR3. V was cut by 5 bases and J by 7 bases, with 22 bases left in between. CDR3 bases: TGTGCCAGCAGTACAACGGGACTCAACTCCCGGAATACGCAGTATTTT. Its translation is CASSTTGLNSRNTQYF.

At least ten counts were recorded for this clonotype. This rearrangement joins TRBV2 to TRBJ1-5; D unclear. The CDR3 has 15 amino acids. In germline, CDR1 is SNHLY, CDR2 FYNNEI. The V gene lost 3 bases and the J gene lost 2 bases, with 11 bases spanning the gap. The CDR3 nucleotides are TGTGCCAGCAGTGAGTCTGGGAATGGCAATCAGCCCCAGCATTTT. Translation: CASSESGNGNQPQHF.

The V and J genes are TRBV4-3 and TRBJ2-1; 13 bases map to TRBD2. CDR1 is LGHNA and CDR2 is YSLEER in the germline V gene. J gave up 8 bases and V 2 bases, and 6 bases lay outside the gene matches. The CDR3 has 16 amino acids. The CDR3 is CASSQSTSGGAYEQFF. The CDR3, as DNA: TGCGCCAGCAGCCAATCAACTAGCGGGGGGGCCTATGAGCAGTTCTTC.

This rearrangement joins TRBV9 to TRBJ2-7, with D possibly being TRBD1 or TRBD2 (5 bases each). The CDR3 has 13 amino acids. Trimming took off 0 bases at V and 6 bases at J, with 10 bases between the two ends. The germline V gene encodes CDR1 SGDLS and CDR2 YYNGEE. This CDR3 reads CASSVGDGGEQYF. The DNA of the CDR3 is TGTGCCAGCAGCGTAGGAGATGGGGGCGAGCAGTACTTC.

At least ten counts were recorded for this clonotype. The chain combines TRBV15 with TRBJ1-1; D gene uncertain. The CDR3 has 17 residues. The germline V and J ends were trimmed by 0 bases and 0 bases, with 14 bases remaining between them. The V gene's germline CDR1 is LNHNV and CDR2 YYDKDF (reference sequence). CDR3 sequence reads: CATSRDPGDLLNTEAFF. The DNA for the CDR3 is TGTGCCACCAGCAGAGATCCTGGCGACCTATTGAACACTGAAGCTTTCTTT.

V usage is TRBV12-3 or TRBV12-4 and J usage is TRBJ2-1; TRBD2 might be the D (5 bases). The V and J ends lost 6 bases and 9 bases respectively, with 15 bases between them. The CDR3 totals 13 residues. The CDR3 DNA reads TGTGCCAGCAGCTATACTAGGTCGGGTGAGCAGTTCTTC. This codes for CASSYTRSGEQFF.

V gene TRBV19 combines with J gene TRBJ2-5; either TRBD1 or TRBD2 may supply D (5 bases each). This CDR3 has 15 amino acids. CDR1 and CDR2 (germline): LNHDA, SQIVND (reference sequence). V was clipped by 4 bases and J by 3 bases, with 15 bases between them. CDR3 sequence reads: CASSSRDGRKETQYF. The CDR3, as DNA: TGTGCCAGTAGTAGTAGGGACGGAAGAAAAGAGACCCAGTACTTC.

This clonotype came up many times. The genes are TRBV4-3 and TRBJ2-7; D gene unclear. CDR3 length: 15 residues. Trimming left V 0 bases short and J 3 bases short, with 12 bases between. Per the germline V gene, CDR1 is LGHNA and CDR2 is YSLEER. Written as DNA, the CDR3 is TGCGCCAGCAGCCAAGATTGGCCGGAGAGCTACGAGCAGTACTTC. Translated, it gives CASSQDWPESYEQYF.

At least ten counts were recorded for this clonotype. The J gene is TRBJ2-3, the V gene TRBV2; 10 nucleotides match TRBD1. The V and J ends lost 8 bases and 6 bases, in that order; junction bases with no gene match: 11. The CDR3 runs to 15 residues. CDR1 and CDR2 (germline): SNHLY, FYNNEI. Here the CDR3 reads CASGRGQGVADTQYF. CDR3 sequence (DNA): TGTGCCAGCGGGCGTGGACAGGGGGTAGCCGATACGCAGTATTTT.

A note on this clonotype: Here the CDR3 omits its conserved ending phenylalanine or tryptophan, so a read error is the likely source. CDR3 bases: TGTGCCCTGGTGACACAAGGGCTGGGAGAGACCCAGTACCTC. Translated, it gives CALVTQGLGETQYL. The rearrangement uses TRBV30 and TRBJ2-5, with D hard to call. Trimming pared 8 bases from V and 4 bases from J, leaving 20 bases between. This CDR3 region has 14 residues. In germline, CDR1 is GTSNPN, CDR2 SVGIG (reference sequence).

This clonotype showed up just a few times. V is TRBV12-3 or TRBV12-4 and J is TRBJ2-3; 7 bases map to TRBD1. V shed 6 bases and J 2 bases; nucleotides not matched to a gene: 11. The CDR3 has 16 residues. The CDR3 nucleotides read TGTGCCAGCAGATACACGGGGACAGCTTTCACAGATACGCAGTATTTT. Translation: CASRYTGTAFTDTQYF.

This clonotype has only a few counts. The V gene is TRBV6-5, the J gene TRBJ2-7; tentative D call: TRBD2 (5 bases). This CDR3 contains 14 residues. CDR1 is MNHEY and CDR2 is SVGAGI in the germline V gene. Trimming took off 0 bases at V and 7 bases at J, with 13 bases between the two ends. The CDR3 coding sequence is TGTGCCAGCAGTTACTCGTACACTTCGGGGGAGCAGTACTTC. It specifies CASSYSYTSGEQYF.